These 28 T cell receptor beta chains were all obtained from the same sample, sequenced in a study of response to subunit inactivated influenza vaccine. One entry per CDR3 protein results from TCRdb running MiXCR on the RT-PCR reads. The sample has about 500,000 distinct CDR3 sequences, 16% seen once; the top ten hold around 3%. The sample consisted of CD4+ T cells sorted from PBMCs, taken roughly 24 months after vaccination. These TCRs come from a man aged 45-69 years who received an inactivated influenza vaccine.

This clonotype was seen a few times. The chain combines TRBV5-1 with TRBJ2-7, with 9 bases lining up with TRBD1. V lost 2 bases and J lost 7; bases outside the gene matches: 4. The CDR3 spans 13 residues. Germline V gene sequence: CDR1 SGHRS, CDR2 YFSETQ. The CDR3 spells CASSLGQGREQYF. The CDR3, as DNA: TGCGCCAGCAGCTTAGGACAGGGGAGAGAGCAGTACTTC.

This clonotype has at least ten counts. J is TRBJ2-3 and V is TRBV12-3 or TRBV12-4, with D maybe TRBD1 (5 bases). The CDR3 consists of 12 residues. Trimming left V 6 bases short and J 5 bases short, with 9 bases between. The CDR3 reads CASSQGVDTQYF. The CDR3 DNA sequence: TGTGCCAGCAGCCAAGGGGTAGATACGCAGTATTTT.

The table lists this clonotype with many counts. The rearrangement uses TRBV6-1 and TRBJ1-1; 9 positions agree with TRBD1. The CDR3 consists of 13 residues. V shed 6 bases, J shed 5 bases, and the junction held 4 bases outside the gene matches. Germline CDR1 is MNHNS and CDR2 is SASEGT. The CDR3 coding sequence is TGTGCCAGCAGACTGGACAGGGGAACTGAAGCTTTCTTT. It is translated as CASRLDRGTEAFF.

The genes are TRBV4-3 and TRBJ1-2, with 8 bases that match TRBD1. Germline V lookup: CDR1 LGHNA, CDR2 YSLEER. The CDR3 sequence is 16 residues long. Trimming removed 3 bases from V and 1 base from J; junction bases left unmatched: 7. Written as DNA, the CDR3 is TGCGCCAGCAGCCATGTGGACAGGGTAGTTAACTATGGCTACACCTTC. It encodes CASSHVDRVVNYGYTF.

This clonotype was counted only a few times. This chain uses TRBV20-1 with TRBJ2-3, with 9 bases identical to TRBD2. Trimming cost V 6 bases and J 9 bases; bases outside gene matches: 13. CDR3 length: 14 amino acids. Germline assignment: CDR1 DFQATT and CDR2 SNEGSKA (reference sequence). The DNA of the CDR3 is TGCAGTGCATCAGGGGCTAGCGGGATAACAACGCAGTATTTT. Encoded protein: CSASGASGITTQYF.

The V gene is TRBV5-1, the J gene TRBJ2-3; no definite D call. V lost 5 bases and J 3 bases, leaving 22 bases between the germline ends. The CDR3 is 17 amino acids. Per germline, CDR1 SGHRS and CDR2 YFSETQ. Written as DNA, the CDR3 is TGCGCCAGCAGTATACTACGAAGTCGTACACGGACAGATACGCAGTATTTT. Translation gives CASSILRSRTRTDTQYF.

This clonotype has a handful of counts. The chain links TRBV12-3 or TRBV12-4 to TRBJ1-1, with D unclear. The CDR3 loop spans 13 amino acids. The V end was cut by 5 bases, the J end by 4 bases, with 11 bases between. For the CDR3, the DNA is TGTGCCAGCAGTACCCGTAGGAGCACTGAAGCTTTCTTT. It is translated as CASSTRRSTEAFF.

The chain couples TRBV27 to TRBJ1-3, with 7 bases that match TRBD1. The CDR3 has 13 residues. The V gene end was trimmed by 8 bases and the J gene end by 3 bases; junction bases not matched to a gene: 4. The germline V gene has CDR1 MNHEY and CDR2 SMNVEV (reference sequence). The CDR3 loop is CASRQGGGNTIYF. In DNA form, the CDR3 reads TGTGCCAGCCGCCAGGGGGGTGGAAACACCATATATTTT.

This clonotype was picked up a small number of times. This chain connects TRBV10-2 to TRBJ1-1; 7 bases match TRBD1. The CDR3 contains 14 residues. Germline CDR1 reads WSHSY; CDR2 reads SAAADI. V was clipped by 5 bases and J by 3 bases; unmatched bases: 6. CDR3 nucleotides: TGCGCCAGCAGTTACAGGGGATTGGACACTGAAGCTTTCTTT. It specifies CASSYRGLDTEAFF.

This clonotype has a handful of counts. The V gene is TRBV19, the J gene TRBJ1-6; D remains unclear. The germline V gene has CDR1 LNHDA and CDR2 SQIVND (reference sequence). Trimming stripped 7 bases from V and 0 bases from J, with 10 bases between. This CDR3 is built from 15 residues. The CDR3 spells CASTPRYSYNSPLHF. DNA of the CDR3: TGTGCCAGTACCCCCCGGTACTCCTATAATTCACCCCTCCACTTT.

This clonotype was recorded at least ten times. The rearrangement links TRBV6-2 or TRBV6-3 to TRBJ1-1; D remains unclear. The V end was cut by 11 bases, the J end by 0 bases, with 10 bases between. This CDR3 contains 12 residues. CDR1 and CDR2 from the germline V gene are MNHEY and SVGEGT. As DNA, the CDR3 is TGTGCCGCCCTCGGTTTGAACACTGAAGCTTTCTTT. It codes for CAALGLNTEAFF.

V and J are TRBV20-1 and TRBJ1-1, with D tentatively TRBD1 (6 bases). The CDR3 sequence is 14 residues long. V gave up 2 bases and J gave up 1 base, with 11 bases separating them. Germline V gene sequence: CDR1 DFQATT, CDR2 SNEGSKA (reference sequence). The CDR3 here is CSARPGTRNTEAFF. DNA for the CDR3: TGCAGTGCTAGACCCGGGACACGGAACACTGAAGCTTTCTTT.

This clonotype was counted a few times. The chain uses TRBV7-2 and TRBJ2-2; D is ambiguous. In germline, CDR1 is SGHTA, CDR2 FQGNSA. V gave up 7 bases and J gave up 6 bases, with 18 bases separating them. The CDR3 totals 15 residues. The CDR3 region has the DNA TGTGCCAGCATCCTTCGCCCCGGGTGGGCCGGGGAGCTGTTTTTT. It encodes CASILRPGWAGELFF.

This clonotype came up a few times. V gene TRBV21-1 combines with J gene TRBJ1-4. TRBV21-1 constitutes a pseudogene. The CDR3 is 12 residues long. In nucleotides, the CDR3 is TGTGCCAGCAACTCAAGAAGGGAAAAACTGTTTTTT. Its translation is CASNSRREKLFF.

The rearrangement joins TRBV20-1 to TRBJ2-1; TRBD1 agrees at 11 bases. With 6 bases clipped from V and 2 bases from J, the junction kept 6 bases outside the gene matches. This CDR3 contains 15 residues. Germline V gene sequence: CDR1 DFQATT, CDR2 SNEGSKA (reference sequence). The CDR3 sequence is CSATGQGVTYNEQFF. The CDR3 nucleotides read TGCAGTGCCACGGGACAGGGGGTCACCTACAATGAGCAGTTCTTC.

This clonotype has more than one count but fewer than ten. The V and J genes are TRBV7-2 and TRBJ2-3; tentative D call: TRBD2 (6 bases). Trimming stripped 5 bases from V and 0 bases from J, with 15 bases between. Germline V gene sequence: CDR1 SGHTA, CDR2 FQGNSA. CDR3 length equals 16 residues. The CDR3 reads CASSARASVSTDTQYF. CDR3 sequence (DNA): TGTGCCAGCAGCGCGCGGGCTAGCGTTAGCACAGATACGCAGTATTTT.

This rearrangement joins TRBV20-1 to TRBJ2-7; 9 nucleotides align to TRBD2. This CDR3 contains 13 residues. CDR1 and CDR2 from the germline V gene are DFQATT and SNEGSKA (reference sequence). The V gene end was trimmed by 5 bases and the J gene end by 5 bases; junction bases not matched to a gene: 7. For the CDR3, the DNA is TGCAGTGCTGTTAGCGGGAGTAGGAACGAGCAGTACTTC. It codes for CSAVSGSRNEQYF.

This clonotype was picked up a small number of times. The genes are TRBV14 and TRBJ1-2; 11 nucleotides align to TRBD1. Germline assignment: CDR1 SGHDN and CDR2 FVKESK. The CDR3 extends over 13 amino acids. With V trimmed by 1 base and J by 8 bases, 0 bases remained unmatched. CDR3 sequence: CASSQGTGGGYTF. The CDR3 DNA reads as TGTGCCAGCAGCCAAGGGACAGGGGGCGGCTACACCTTC.

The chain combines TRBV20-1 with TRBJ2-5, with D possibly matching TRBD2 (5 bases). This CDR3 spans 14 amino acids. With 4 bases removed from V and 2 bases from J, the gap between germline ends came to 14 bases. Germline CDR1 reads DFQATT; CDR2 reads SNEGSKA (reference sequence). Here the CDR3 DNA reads TGCAGTGCTAATTTGCGGGCGGTGCAAGAGACCCAGTACTTC. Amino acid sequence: CSANLRAVQETQYF.

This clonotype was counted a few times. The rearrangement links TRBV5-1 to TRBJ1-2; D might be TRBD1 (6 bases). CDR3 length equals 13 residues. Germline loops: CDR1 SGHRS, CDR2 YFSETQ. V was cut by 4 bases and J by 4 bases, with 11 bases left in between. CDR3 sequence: CASSQVDSYGYTF. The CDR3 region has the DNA TGCGCCAGCAGCCAGGTGGACAGCTATGGCTACACCTTC. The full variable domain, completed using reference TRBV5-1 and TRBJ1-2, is KAGVTQTPRYLIKTRGQQVTLSCSPISGHRSVSWYQQTPGQGLQFLFEYFSETQRNKGNFPGRFSGRQFSNSRSEMNVSTLELGDSALYLCASSQVDSYGYTFGSGTRLTVV.

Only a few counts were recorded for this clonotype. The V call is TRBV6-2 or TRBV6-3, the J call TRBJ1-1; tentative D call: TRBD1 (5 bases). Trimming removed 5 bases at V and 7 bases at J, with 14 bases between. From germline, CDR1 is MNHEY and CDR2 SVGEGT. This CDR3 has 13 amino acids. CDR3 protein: CASSLTPRVEAFF. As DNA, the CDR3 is TGTGCCAGCAGTCTTACCCCCAGGGTTGAAGCTTTCTTT.

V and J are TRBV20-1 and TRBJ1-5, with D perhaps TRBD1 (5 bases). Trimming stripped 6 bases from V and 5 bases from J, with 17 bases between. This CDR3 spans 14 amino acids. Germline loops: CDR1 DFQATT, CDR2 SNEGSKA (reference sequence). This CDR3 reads CSASSGGNYQPQHF. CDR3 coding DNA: TGCAGTGCCAGCTCGGGGGGTAACTATCAGCCCCAGCATTTT.

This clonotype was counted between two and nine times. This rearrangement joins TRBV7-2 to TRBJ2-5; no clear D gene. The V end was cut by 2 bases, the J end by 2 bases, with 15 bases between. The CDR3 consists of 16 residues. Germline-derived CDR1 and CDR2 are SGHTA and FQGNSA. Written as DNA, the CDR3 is TGTGCCAGCAGCTTACAAAGGCGGAACCTACAAGAGACCCAGTACTTC. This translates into CASSLQRRNLQETQYF.

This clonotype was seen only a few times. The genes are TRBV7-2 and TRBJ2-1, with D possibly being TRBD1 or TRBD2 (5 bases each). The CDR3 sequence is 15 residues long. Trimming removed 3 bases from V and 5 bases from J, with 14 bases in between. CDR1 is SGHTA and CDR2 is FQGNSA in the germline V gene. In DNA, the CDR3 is TGTGCCAGCAGCTTGGGACGGCTTCTAAACAATGAGCAGTTCTTC. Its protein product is CASSLGRLLNNEQFF.

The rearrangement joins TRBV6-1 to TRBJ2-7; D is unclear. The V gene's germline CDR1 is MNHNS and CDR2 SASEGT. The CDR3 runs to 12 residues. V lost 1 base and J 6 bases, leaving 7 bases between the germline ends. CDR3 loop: CASSEVRSEQYF. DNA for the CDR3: TGTGCCAGCAGTGAAGTGAGAAGCGAGCAGTACTTC.

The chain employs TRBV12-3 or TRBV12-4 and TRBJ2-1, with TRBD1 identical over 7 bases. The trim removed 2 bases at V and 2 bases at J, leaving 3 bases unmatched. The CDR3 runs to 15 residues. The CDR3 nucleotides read TGTGCCAGCAGTTTACAGGGGGTCGCCTACAATGAGCAGTTCTTC. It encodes CASSLQGVAYNEQFF.

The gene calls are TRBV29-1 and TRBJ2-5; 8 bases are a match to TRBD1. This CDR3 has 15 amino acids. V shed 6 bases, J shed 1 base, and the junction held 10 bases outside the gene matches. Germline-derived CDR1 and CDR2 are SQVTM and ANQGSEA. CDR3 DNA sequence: TGCAGCGTGGACGGGCCGGGACAGGCCCAAGAGACCCAGTACTTC. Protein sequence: CSVDGPGQAQETQYF. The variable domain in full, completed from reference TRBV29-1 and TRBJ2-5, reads SAVISQKPSRDICQRGTSLTIQCQVDSQVTMMFWYRQQPGQSLTLIATANQGSEATYESGFVIDKFPISRPNLTFSTLTVSNMSPEDSSIYLCSVDGPGQAQETQYFGPGTRLLVL.

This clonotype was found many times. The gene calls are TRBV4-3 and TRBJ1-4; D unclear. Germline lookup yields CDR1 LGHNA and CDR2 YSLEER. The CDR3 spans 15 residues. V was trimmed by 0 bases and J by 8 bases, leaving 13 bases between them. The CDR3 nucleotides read TGCGCCAGCAGCCAAGATCGGGTCCGGGTCGAAAAACTGTTTTTT. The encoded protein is CASSQDRVRVEKLFF.